This is a list of T cell receptor beta chains from one sample in a study of shared clonotypes between healthy human individuals. Produced via immunoSEQ multiplex PCR; TCRdb's table is partial and in-frame only. The sample yields around 2.5 million clones, 80% to 95% seen once. Sequenced sample: naive CD4+ T cells from PBMCs. These receptors all come from a man younger than 30 in good health. Some clones in this sample may be carry-over from other donors' samples. Both conserved end residues are part of each CDR3.

len	j_gene	v_gene	CDR3aa
14	TRBJ1-2	TRBV7-2	CASSGARRDPGYTF
14	TRBJ1-1	TRBV19	CASRTQGPNTEAFF
14	TRBJ2-5	TRBV18	CASSPQAVPGTQYF
15	TRBJ2-7	TRBV10-1	CASSAGRAFSYEQYF
17	TRBJ2-2	TRBV5-4	CASSPGWLAGNTGELFF
16	TRBJ1-5	TRBV5-1	CASSTGTGPSNQPQHF
12	TRBJ2-5	TRBV29-1	CSVAGVQETQYF
13	TRBJ2-1	TRBV30	CAWSTGLLGEQFF
13	TRBJ2-7	TRBV30	CACTNRASYEQYF
14	TRBJ2-7	TRBV11-2	CASSLRTGPYEQYF
15	TRBJ2-5	TRBV2	CASIKGQGGRETQYF
14	TRBJ1-2	TRBV18	CASSPPLREYGYTF
14	TRBJ1-2	TRBV5-1	CASSLPLANYGYTF
17	TRBJ2-1	TRBV27	CASSFSGASGRRNEQFF
16	TRBJ2-1	TRBV28	CASSSTSGRLGNEQFF
14	TRBJ2-3	TRBV11-3	CASSLGSSTDTQYF
11	TRBJ2-7	TRBV6-5	CASRKSYEQYF
16	TRBJ2-1	TRBV6-1	CASSGSGISSYNEQFF
15	TRBJ2-7	TRBV7-2	CASSSRGWETYEQYF
15	TRBJ1-3	TRBV10-1	CAGCPPRTAGNTIYF
15	TRBJ1-2	TRBV14	CASSQDPFGYYGYTF
15	TRBJ1-6	TRBV27	CASSALDRGRSPLHF
11	TRBJ1-2	TRBV5-4	CASSLGPFYTF
15	TRBJ2-7	TRBV28	CASSRSVQYREEQYF
12	TRBJ2-7	TRBV7-3	CASSFSGGEQYF
13	TRBJ1-4	TRBV28	CASSTARNEKLFF
13	TRBJ2-5	TRBV5-1	CASSGVEGETQYF
15	TRBJ2-7	TRBV7-9	CASSRGGDRAYEQYF
16	TRBJ2-7	TRBV7-9	CASSHQGRQTSYEQYF
13	TRBJ2-6	TRBV29-1	CSVAVSGANVLTF
14	TRBJ2-5	TRBV5-1	CASSLVSGTETQYF
12	TRBJ1-1	TRBV9	CASSPRNTEAFF
14	TRBJ2-1	TRBV7-3	CASSLSVGNNEQFF
14	TRBJ1-1	TRBV7-8	CASSQGRVNTEAFF
14	TRBJ2-1	TRBV30	CAWSRLAVNNEQFF
18	TRBJ2-7	TRBV9	CASSVAPPASGRTHEQYF
13	TRBJ1-5	TRBV5-1	CASSQDPNQPQHF
21	TRBJ2-7	TRBV28	CASSPAYVSRGTSGRAHEQYF
16	TRBJ2-5	TRBV13	CASSLVSLGLGETQYF
16	TRBJ2-2	TRBV7-2	CASSWDTIANTGELFF
13	TRBJ1-5	TRBV2	CASSDRSNQPQHF
14	TRBJ1-1	TRBV28	CASSLTGLATEAFF
14	TRBJ1-1	TRBV6-5	CASSYQAPNTEAFF
14	TRBJ2-5	TRBV7-2	CASSIGGALETQYF
16	TRBJ2-7	TRBV19	CASSIGTSGRSYEQYF
13	TRBJ2-7	TRBV5-1	CASSLAQGIEQYF
14	TRBJ2-7	TRBV9	CASSAPGARNEQYF
14	TRBJ2-7	TRBV7-3	CASSLTGSSYEQYF